This entry is about one T cell receptor (beta chain). The antigen remains undetermined. The sample belongs to a study of shared clonotypes between healthy human individuals. Across the whole study: CD4 naive and CD4 memory each took three plates per donor, while CD8 naive took two and CD8 memory one.

Splitting of CD4+ cells produced CD45RA+ naive and CD45RA-negative memory subsets. Germline V CDR1 and CDR2: SGHDN, FVKESK. This CDR3 has 14 amino acids. The ends were cut back, 4 bases at V and 2 bases at J, with 8 bases in the middle. The table came from immunoSEQ multiplex PCR; TCRdb's copy has only in-frame clones and leaves some out. The sample yields over a million clones, about 98% seen once. General study results and limits: Since donors were few, the genetic and exposure-history diversity represented was limited.

Sequencing was done on a sample of naive CD4+ T cells sorted from blood. The subset was: CD45RA+ positively selected. The clonotype comes from a man under 40 in good health. The rearrangement uses TRBV14 and TRBJ2-2; D is uncertain. The CDR3 sequence is CASSLLLNTGELFF. CDR3 coding DNA: TGTGCCAGCAGCCTTCTCCTCAACACCGGGGAGCTGTTTTTT.